This is a list of T cell receptor beta chains from one sample in a study of blood T cells in healthy people across ages. TCRdb ran MiXCR on the 5' RACE reads and lists one entry per CDR3 protein. This sample has some 1.8 million distinct CDR3 sequences, with 35% to 50% found just once. Sequencing was done on a sample of blood. These receptors all come from a human donor in good health. Each CDR3 is given with its conserved first and last residue. A D gene is named only where the DNA matches it firmly. Clone size is not always given. Where it is, it says once, few, many or a class for expanded clones.

V	size	J	D	DNA	CDR3
TRBV4-3	few	TRBJ2-1	-	TGCGCCAGCAGCCGATCTAGCTTTGAGCAGTTCTTC	CASSRSSFEQFF
TRBV12-5	-	TRBJ2-3	TRBD2	TGTGCTAGTGGTTGGACGGGGGGACTAGGCACAGATACGCAGTATTTT	CASGWTGGLGTDTQYF
TRBV7-9	few	TRBJ2-5	-	TGTGCCAGCAGCTTAGGCTTGGTCGCTAGCAAACAAGAGACCCAGTACTTC	CASSLGLVASKQETQYF
TRBV5-1	few	TRBJ2-1	-	TGCGCCAGCAGCCCAACCGGTGGGCAGAACAATGAGCAGTTCTTC	CASSPTGGQNNEQFF
TRBV7-2	-	TRBJ1-2	-	TGTGCCGGCAGCTTAGGTTCCGGACAGAACTATGGCTACACCTTC	CAGSLGSGQNYGYTF
TRBV18	-	TRBJ2-7	-	TGTGCCAGCTCACCCCTTGACGGGGTGAACGAGCAGTACTTC	CASSPLDGVNEQYF
TRBV27	-	TRBJ2-3	-	TGTGCCAGCAGTCCTTTAGGGGTAGCTTCGCAGTATTTT	CASSPLGVASQYF
TRBV20-1	few	TRBJ2-3	-	TGCAGTGCTAGAGATTACGGGCCCGTCGTAGATACGCAGTATTTT	CSARDYGPVVDTQYF
TRBV29-1	-	TRBJ2-7	-	TGCAGCGTGCTAGGACAGTCATACGAGCAGTACTTC	CSVLGQSYEQYF
TRBV29-1	-	TRBJ2-2	TRBD1	TGCAGCGTCAGACAGGGGGTCGGCACCGGGGAGCTGTTTTTT	CSVRQGVGTGELFF
TRBV7-9	few	TRBJ2-5	-	TGTGCCAGCAGTCCGGAGGGGGGCTGGGAGACCCAGTACTTC	CASSPEGGWETQYF
TRBV6-2/TRBV6-3	-	TRBJ1-5	TRBD1	TGTGCCAGCAGTTTTACTACCGGACAGGGGTACAATCAGCCCCAGCATTTT	CASSFTTGQGYNQPQHF
TRBV20-1	-	TRBJ1-6	TRBD1	TGCAGTGCTAGAGGGGAGACAGGGGGCCTCTCACCCCTCCACTTT	CSARGETGGLSPLHF